The rows below give T cell receptor beta chains drawn from one sample of a study of technical replicates of blood from a few donors. Repertoires were generated with immunoSEQ multiplex PCR, while TCRdb's copy carries only in-frame clones and drops some. The table lists about 80,000 clones, about 91% of them singletons, with approximately 0.42% in the top ten. Material for sequencing was T cells isolated from PBMCs. The receptor set was obtained from a human donor in good health. The CDR3 runs from the conserved cysteine through the conserved F or W. A D gene is named only where the DNA matches it firmly.

V	J	D	DNA	CDR3
TRBV19	TRBJ2-7	TRBD2	TGTGCCAGTACCGTCGCTAGCGGGGGCTCCTACGAGCAGTACTTC	CASTVASGGSYEQYF
TRBV4-1	TRBJ1-2	NA	TGCGCCAGCAGCCAACATACTAGCAACTATGGCTACACCTTC	CASSQHTSNYGYTF
TRBV5-1	TRBJ2-2	TRBD1	TGCGCCAGCAGCTCCGGACAGGAACGCGGGGAGCTGTTTTTT	CASSSGQERGELFF
TRBV7-8	TRBJ2-5	NA	TGTGCCAGCAGCGTGGACAGTTCCCAGTACTTC	CASSVDSSQYF
TRBV29-1	TRBJ1-4	NA	TGCAGCGCAATCAGGGGAGCTAATGAAAAACTGTTTTTT	CSAIRGANEKLFF
TRBV5-1	TRBJ1-2	NA	TGCGCCAGTGAGGACTCTCCTAACTATGGCTACACCTTC	CASEDSPNYGYTF
TRBV5-1	TRBJ1-1	TRBD1	TGCGCCAGCAGCATTAGACAGGGGATCCCTGAAGCTTTCTTT	CASSIRQGIPEAFF
TRBV6-6	TRBJ1-1	NA	TGTGCCAGCACCCCGGGGGAGGGCGAAGCTTTCTTT	CASTPGEGEAFF
TRBV28	TRBJ2-3	TRBD2	TGTGCCAGCAGTGGCTCGACTAGCGGTAGCACAGATACGCAGTATTTT	CASSGSTSGSTDTQYF
TRBV11-2	TRBJ2-3	TRBD1	TGTGCCAGCAGCGCGCTACGGACAGGGAAAGAAGATACGCAGTATTTT	CASSALRTGKEDTQYF
TRBV9	TRBJ2-7	TRBD1	TGTGCCAGCAGCTTTGGACAGGGAACTTACGAGCAGTACTTC	CASSFGQGTYEQYF
TRBV14	TRBJ1-1	TRBD1	TGTGCCAGCAGCCTCCTCCAGGGGGCGCGGACTGAAGCTTTCTTT	CASSLLQGARTEAFF
TRBV29-1	TRBJ1-3	TRBD1	TGCAGCGTGGCTACACTAGACAGGGGATTCGGAAACACCATATATTTT	CSVATLDRGFGNTIYF
TRBV7-2	TRBJ2-1	TRBD1	TGTGCCAGCAGCTCACCACAGGGGGCAATCAATGAGCAGTTCTTC	CASSSPQGAINEQFF
TRBV6-5	TRBJ2-2	NA	TGTGCCAGCAGTCGCACCGGGGAGCTGTTTTTT	CASSRTGELFF
TRBV18	TRBJ2-7	NA	TGTGCCAGCTCACCTAAGCGCAGTGGGAGGAACTACGAGCAGTACTTC	CASSPKRSGRNYEQYF